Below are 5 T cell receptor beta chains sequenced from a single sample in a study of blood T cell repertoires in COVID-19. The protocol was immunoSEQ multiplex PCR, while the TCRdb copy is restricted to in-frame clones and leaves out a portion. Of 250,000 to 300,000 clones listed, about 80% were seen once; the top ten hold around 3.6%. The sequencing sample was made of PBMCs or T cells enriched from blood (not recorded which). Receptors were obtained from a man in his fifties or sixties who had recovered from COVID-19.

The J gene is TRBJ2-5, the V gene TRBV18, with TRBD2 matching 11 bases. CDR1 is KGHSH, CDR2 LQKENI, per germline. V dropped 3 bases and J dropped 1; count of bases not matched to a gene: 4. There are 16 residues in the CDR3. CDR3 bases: TGTGCCAGCTCACCTGACGGGACTAGCGGCCAAGAGACCCAGTACTTC. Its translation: CASSPDGTSGQETQYF. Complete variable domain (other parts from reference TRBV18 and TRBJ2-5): NAGVMQNPRHLVRRRGQEARLRCSPMKGHSHVYWYRQLPEEGLKFMVYLQKENIIDESGMPKERFSAEFPKEGPSILRIQQVVRGDSAAYFCASSPDGTSGQETQYFGPGTRLLVL.

This chain's CDR3 is CATSDPTKTSGVPYEQYF. The CDR3, as DNA: TGTGCCACCAGCGATCCTACGAAGACTAGCGGCGTCCCCTACGAGCAGTACTTC. V is TRBV24-1 and J is TRBJ2-7, with 9 bases matching TRBD2. The CDR3 is 18 amino acids. The germline V gene encodes CDR1 KGHDR and CDR2 SFDVKD. V shed 7 bases, J shed 2 bases, and the junction held 17 bases outside the gene matches.

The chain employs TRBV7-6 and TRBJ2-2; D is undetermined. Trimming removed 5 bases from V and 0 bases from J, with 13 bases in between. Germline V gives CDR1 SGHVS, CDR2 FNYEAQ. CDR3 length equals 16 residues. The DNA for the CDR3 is TGTGCCAGCAGCCTTGAGCCGCCCACGAACACCGGGGAGCTGTTTTTT. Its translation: CASSLEPPTNTGELFF.

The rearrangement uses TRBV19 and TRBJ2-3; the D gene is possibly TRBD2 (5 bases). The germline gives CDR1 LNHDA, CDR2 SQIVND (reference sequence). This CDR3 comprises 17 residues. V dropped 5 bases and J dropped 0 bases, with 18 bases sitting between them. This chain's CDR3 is CASSVLTNSRSTDTQYF. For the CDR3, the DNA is TGTGCCAGTAGTGTCCTGACTAACTCCCGTAGCACAGATACGCAGTATTTT.

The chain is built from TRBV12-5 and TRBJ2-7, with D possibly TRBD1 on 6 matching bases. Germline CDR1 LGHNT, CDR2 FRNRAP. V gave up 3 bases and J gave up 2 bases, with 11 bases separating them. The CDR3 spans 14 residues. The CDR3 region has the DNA TGTGCTAGTGGTTTACAGGGCTTCACCTACGAGCAGTACTTC. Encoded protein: CASGLQGFTYEQYF.